This TCR beta chain was sequenced in a study of OX40 agonist ivuxolimab in advanced cancers. Study summary: People in dose escalation had one of these cancers: hepatocellular carcinoma, melanoma, renal cell or head and neck cancer. Age averaged around 59 years (range about 20 to 80), and 70% to 85% were male.

Concerning this clone itself: The antigen is unknown.

General study findings and limits: Nonresponders, in some cases, also had low normalized T-cell clonal expansion. Both CD4+ and CD8+ T cell populations in blood had undergone clonal expansion by week 6 at 0.1 to 3.0 mg/kg.

Trimming pared 7 bases from V and 0 bases from J, leaving 12 bases between. CDR1 and CDR2 (germline): KGHSH, LQKENI. The CDR3 loop spans 14 amino acids. Generated by immunoSEQ multiplex PCR, the TCRdb table keeps only in-frame clones and is missing some. The table has tens of thousands of clones, over 85% seen once; the top ten hold around 1%. The source material was CD4+ or CD8+ T cells sorted from blood, sampled in a trial of the OX40 agonist ivuxolimab. This rearrangement joins TRBV18 to TRBJ1-1, with unresolved D. This TCR was recovered from an adult with an advanced solid tumor such as melanoma, head and neck, liver or kidney cancer. The CDR3 sequence is CASFLGKMNTEAFF. The CDR3 nucleotides read TGTGCCAGCTTTCTGGGAAAGATGAACACTGAAGCTTTCTTT. The full variable domain, its missing parts supplied by reference TRBV18 and TRBJ1-1, is NAGVMQNPRHLVRRRGQEARLRCSPMKGHSHVYWYRQLPEEGLKFMVYLQKENIIDESGMPKERFSAEFPKEGPSILRIQQVVRGDSAAYFCASFLGKMNTEAFFGQGTRLTVV.